These 10 T cell receptor beta chains came from one sample sequenced in a study of T cells in Graves' hyperthyroidism and ophthalmopathy. RNA transcripts provided the source from which TCR beta CDR3 regions were amplified. The HTBI primer set served for first-round RT-PCR of the TCR CDR3. TCRdb re-called the multiplex PCR reads through MiXCR, storing one row per CDR3 protein. Seen here are more than 550,000 distinct CDR3 sequences, around 20% observed once, and the top ten hold 16%. The sequencing sample was made of blood. Every receptor here comes from a woman in her 50s with Graves' hyperthyroidism that later progressed to Graves' ophthalmopathy.

This clonotype was counted many times. This chain links TRBV7-8 with TRBJ2-7; D unresolved. Germline V gene lookup returns CDR1 SGHVS and CDR2 FQNEAQ. Between the trimmed V and J ends, which lost 1 base and 2 bases, there was a span of 6 bases. The CDR3 is 13 residues long. This CDR3 reads CASSLESAYEQYF. The CDR3 nucleotides read TGTGCCAGCAGCTTAGAAAGCGCCTACGAGCAGTACTTC.

Turning to this clonotype: One base away lies a much larger clone, so this may be a sequencing read error. The chain couples TRBV6-1 to TRBJ2-7; D is tentatively TRBD1 or TRBD2 (5 bases each). CDR1 is MNHNS and CDR2 is SASEGT in the germline V gene. Trimming stripped 6 bases from V and 1 base from J, with 16 bases between. The CDR3 has 15 residues. The CDR3: CASRTSGRRSYEQYF. In DNA form, the CDR3 reads TGTGCCAGCAGGACCTCGGGGCGGAGGTCCTACGAGCAGTACTTC.

This clonotype was observed a few times. This chain connects TRBV19 to TRBJ1-1; 9 positions match TRBD1. Germline lookup yields CDR1 LNHDA and CDR2 SQIVND (reference sequence). V lost 6 bases and J lost 1; bases outside the gene matches: 6. The CDR3 runs to 15 residues. The CDR3 sequence: CASRKQGARNTEAFF. In nucleotides, the CDR3 is TGTGCCAGTAGGAAACAGGGGGCTCGGAACACTGAAGCTTTCTTT.

This clonotype was picked up many times. The CDR3, as DNA: TGTGCCAGCAGCTCGCCCCCTGGATGGGAGACCCAGTACTTC. Encoded protein: CASSSPPGWETQYF. The chain carries TRBV11-2 and TRBJ2-5, with D uncertain. CDR1 SGHAT and CDR2 FQNNGV come from the germline V gene. This CDR3 comprises 14 residues. The V end was cut by 4 bases, the J end by 5 bases, with 14 bases between.

This clonotype has a count of ten or more. The chain recombines TRBV20-1 with TRBJ2-7, with D perhaps matching TRBD1 (7 bases). The CDR3 runs to 15 residues. Trimming cost V 0 bases and J 3 bases, with 15 bases left between them. Germline CDR1 DFQATT, CDR2 SNEGSKA (reference sequence). CDR3 loop: CSARDPGGLDYEQYF. CDR3 in DNA: TGCAGTGCTAGAGACCCAGGGGGGCTAGACTACGAGCAGTACTTC.

Ten or more counts support this clonotype. J is TRBJ2-7 and V is TRBV27; 9 bases map to TRBD2. The CDR3 runs 15 residues. Trimming removed 8 bases from V and 2 bases from J; junction bases left unmatched: 10. Germline assignment: CDR1 MNHEY and CDR2 SMNVEV (reference sequence). The CDR3, as DNA: TGTGCCAGCCTCCCCCGGTTAGCGGGGGCCTACGAGCAGTACTTC. This gives the protein CASLPRLAGAYEQYF.

V usage is TRBV7-9 and J usage is TRBJ1-4, with TRBD1 as a possible D gene (5 bases). V was trimmed by 5 bases and J by 7 bases, leaving 11 bases between them. The CDR3 is 13 amino acids. The germline V gene has CDR1 SEHNR and CDR2 FQNEAQ (reference sequence). The CDR3 DNA reads TGTGCCAGCAGCACCCCCGGGGGTGAAAAACTGTTTTTT. Translating it yields CASSTPGGEKLFF.

This clonotype was seen ten or more times. The rearrangement uses TRBV7-3 and TRBJ1-2; possibly TRBD1 for D (6 bases). The CDR3 length is 14 residues. The germline V gene encodes CDR1 SGHTA and CDR2 FQGTGA. With 8 bases removed from V and 8 bases from J, the gap between germline ends came to 21 bases. The CDR3 spells CASSSGGSFKGYTF. The CDR3 DNA is TGTGCCAGCTCCTCTGGGGGCTCGTTTAAGGGCTACACCTTC.

As for this clonotype: This may arise from a read error, as a much more abundant clone is one base away. J is TRBJ2-7 and V is TRBV5-1, with D tentatively TRBD1 (5 bases). Germline V gene data show CDR1 as SGHRS and CDR2 as YFSETQ. The V end lost 3 bases, the J end lost 1 base, and 11 bases lay between the germline ends. The CDR3 length is 14 residues. The CDR3 sequence: CASSSRAGSYEQYF. DNA for the CDR3: TGCGCCAGCAGCTCCAGGGCAGGTTCCTACGAGCAGTACTTC.

In its sample, this clonotype was seen many times. The chain joins TRBV6-1 to TRBJ1-5; unclear D gene. The CDR3 length is 16 residues. Germline lookup yields CDR1 MNHNS and CDR2 SASEGT. V shed 5 bases and J shed 4 bases, with 18 bases lying between them. As DNA, the CDR3 is TGTGCCAGCAGTTCCCTCTCGGGGATATCAAATCAGCCCCAGCATTTT. Residues: CASSSLSGISNQPQHF.